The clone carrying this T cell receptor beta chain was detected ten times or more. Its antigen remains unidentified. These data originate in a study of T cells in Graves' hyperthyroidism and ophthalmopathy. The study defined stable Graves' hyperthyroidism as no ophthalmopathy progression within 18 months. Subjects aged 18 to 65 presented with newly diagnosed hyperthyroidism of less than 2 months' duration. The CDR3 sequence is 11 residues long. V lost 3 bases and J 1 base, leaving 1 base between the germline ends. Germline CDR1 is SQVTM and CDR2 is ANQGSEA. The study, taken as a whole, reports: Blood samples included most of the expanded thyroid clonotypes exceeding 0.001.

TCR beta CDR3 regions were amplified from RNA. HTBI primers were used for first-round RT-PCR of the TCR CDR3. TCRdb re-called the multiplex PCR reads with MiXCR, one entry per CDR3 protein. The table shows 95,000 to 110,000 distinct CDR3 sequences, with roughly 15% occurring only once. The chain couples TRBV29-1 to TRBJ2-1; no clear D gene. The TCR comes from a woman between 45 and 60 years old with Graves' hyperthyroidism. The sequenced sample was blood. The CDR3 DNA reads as TGCAGCGTTGATTCCTACAATGAGCAGTTCTTC. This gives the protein CSVDSYNEQFF.